This TCR beta chain was sequenced in a study of blood T cell repertoires in COVID-19. Original analysis: Estimation of nucleated cell counts was performed using reference gene primer amplification. Profiling relied on immunoSEQ multiplex PCR, and the TCRdb table lists in-frame clones only, not all of them. That table gives V, J and clone size, and the DNA gave D and trimming. This table holds roughly 230,000 clones, more than 65% found once. Per germline, CDR1 LGHNA and CDR2 YNFKEQ. J lost 7 bases, V lost 2 bases, and 4 bases had no gene match. The CDR3 extends over 13 amino acids. Sequences were obtained from peripheral blood. The V and J genes are TRBV4-2 and TRBJ2-7; 8 positions match TRBD1. This TCR was recovered from a man aged 45 to 65 with active or convalescent COVID-19. The DNA for the CDR3 is TGTGCCAGCAGCCAAACAGGGGGAAGGGAGCAGTACTTC. Translated: CASSQTGGREQYF.